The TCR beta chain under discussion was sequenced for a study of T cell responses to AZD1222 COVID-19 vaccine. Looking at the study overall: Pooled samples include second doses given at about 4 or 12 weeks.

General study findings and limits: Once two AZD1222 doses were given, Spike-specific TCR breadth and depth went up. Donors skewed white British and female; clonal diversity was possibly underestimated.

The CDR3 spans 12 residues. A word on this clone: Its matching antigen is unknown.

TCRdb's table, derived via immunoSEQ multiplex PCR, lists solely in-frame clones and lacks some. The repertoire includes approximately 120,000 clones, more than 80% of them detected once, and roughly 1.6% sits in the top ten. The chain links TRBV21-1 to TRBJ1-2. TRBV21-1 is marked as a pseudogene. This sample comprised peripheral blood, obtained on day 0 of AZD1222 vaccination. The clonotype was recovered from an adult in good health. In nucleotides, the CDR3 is TGTGCCAGCAGGACGGAGGTCTATGGCTACACCTTC. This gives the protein CASRTEVYGYTF.